The clone carrying this T cell receptor beta chain has just a few counts. This CDR3 region has 14 residues. CDR1 MNHNS and CDR2 SASEGT come from the germline V gene. V dropped 7 bases and J dropped 5; count of bases not matched to a gene: 6. This specimen comes from a study of cytomegalovirus exposure and HLA in healthy donors. It was with 60 Vbeta and 13 Jbeta primers that the PCR ran. Method: immunoSEQ multiplex PCR; TCRdb's copy keeps in-frame clones and lacks some. Of 180,000 or so clones in the sample, 70% to 80% were seen once. The source of this sequence is a male donor in good health and CMV-seronegative. Sequenced input: PBMCs. This sequence joins TRBV6-1 and TRBJ1-5; 9 bases map to TRBD1. CDR3 loop: CASNPGQGHQPQHF. The CDR3 coding sequence is TGTGCCAGCAACCCGGGACAGGGACATCAGCCCCAGCATTTT.